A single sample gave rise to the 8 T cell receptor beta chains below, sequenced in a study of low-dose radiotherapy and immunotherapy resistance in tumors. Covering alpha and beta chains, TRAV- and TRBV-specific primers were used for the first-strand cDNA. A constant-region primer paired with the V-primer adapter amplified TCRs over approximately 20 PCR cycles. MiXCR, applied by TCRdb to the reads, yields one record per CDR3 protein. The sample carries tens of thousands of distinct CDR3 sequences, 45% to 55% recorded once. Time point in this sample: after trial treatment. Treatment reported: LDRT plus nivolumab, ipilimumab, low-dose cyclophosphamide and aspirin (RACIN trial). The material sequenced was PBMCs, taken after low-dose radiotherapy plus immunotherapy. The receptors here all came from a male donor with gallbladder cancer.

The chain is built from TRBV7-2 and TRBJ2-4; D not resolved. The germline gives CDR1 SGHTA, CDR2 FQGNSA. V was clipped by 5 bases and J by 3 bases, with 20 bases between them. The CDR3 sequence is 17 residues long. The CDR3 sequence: CASSSLASNLVKNIQYF. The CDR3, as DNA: TGTGCCAGCAGCAGCTTAGCATCCAACCTGGTCAAAAACATTCAGTACTTC.

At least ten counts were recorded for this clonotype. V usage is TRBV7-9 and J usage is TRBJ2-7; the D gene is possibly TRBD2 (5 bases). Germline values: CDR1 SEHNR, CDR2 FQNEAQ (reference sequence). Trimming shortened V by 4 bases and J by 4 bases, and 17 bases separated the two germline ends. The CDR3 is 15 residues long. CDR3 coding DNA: TGTGCCAGCAGCTCAGCTGTGGGCCCGGGGTACGAGCAGTACTTC. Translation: CASSSAVGPGYEQYF.

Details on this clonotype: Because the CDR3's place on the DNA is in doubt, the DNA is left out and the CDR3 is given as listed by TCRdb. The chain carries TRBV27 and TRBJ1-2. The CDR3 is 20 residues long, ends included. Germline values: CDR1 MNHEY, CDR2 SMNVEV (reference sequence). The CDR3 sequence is CASSFYICSARVGSPGGYTF.

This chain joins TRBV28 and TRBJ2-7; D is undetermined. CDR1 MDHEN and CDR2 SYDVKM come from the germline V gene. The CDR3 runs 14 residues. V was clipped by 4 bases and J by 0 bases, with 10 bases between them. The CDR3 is CASSSDSFSYEQYF. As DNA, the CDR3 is TGTGCCAGCAGTTCAGACTCATTCTCCTACGAGCAGTACTTC.

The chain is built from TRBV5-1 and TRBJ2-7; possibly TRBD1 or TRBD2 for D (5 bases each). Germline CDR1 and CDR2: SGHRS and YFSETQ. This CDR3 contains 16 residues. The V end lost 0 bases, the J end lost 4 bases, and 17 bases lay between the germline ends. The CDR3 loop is CASSLGSLQGPYEQYF. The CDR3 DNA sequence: TGCGCCAGCAGCTTGGGGTCTCTGCAGGGACCGTACGAGCAGTACTTC.

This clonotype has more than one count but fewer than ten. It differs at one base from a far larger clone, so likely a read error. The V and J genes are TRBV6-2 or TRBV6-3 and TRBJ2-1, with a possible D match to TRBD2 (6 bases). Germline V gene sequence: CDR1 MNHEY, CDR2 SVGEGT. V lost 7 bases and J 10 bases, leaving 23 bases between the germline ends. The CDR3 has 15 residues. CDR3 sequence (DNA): TGTGCCAGCACGACTTCCGGGACTGCACCCTACGAGCAGTTCTTC. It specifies CASTTSGTAPYEQFF.

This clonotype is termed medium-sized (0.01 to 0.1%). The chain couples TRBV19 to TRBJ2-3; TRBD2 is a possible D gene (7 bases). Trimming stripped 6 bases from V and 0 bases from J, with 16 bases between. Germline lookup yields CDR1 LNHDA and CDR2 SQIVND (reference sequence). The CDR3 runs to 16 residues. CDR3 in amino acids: CASSPSGGPSTDTQYF. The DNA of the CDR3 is TGTGCCAGTAGCCCCTCGGGGGGCCCTAGCACAGATACGCAGTATTTT.

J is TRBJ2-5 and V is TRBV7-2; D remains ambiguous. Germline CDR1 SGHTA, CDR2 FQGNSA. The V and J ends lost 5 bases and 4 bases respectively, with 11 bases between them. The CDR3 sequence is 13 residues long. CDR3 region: CASSQGSRETQYF. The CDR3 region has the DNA TGTGCCAGCAGCCAAGGGTCGAGAGAGACCCAGTACTTC.